These T cell receptor beta chains were read from a single sample in a study of T-cell reconstitution after alpha-beta-depleted transplantation in children. MiXCR was run by TCRdb on the PCR reads, yielding one entry per CDR3 protein. This sample yields just over 950,000 distinct CDR3 sequences, of which about 31% are seen a single time; over 25% belongs to the top ten. Sequencing was performed on PBMCs, mostly from graft donor cells, taken 360 days after TCRalphabeta/CD19-depleted stem cell transplant. Receptors were obtained from a boy in the first two years of life who had a stem cell transplant for SCID, so the T cells may come from the graft donor. The conserved cysteine and the conserved F or W are not part of the CDR3 here. The order of the fields is V gene, CDR3 protein.

V: TRBV29-1; CDR3: SVGRATEAF
V: TRBV12-3/TRBV12-4; CDR3: ASSFGGGLPYEQY
V: TRBV4-2; CDR3: ASSQGGLNFYEQY
V: TRBV9; CDR3: ASSVDERPLGQY
V: TRBV7-2; CDR3: ASSLDRRRLYEQY
V: TRBV10-3; CDR3: AIKGGRGPNEKLF
V: TRBV11-2; CDR3: ASSLALWGTDTQY
V: TRBV12-3/TRBV12-4; CDR3: ASSQSSVEQF
V: TRBV7-3; CDR3: ASSLKGLDTGELF
V: TRBV7-9; CDR3: ASSLEDRVSEQY
V: TRBV20-1; CDR3: SARPGTGLFEQF
V: TRBV4-3; CDR3: ASSQESVPIRGYNEQF
V: TRBV27; CDR3: ASSKLTGRRTDTQY
V: TRBV28; CDR3: ASSWDRVGNQPQH
V: TRBV29-1; CDR3: SVEDLTVATNEKLF
V: TRBV6-2/TRBV6-3; CDR3: ASGRGSSYNEQF
V: TRBV3-1; CDR3: ASSQTGLKSKNIQY
V: TRBV18; CDR3: ASSLTGGFNEQF
V: TRBV7-8; CDR3: ASSSGRINQPQH
V: TRBV5-1; CDR3: ASSQDTGTGNNEQY
V: TRBV11-2; CDR3: ASSLGTGGNNEQF
V: TRBV12-3/TRBV12-4; CDR3: ASSSHVNTEAF
V: TRBV20-1; CDR3: SARGAGDFYEQY
V: TRBV28; CDR3: ATYIPGTGYQPQH
V: TRBV12-5; CDR3: ASGQGPYEQY
V: TRBV7-8; CDR3: ASSLSGTGFD
V: TRBV5-4; CDR3: ASSLNPATDTQY
V: TRBV7-2; CDR3: ASSWGPGEGGYT
V: TRBV6-1; CDR3: ASSDGWGESSYNEQF
V: TRBV2; CDR3: ASSRSSGRLSYEQY
V: TRBV6-5; CDR3: ASRGVTLSGNTIY
V: TRBV5-1; CDR3: ASSPGGFGYGYT
V: TRBV20-1; CDR3: SAIQPRGGGSTDTQY